This T cell receptor (beta chain) emerged from a study of blood T cell repertoires in COVID-19. Turning to the study itself: Sites across the United States, Italy and Spain contributed samples from acute and convalescent COVID-19. In each case, the material was cDNA or gDNA derived from T cells, B-cell-depleted T cells, or PBMCs.

With V trimmed by 6 bases and J by 6 bases, 5 bases remained unmatched. Germline V gene sequence: CDR1 WNHNN, CDR2 SYGVQD (reference sequence). This CDR3 is 14 amino acids long. Per the original methods: Amplification with reference gene primers provided the estimates of nucleated cell counts. Sequenced by immunoSEQ multiplex PCR; TCRdb stores in-frame clones only, minus some. Clone size and V and J calls were adopted from that table, with D and trimming inferred from the DNA. The sample contains 75,000 or so clones, roughly 85% of which appear only once. The chain uses TRBV10-1 and TRBJ2-2, with 9 bases fitting TRBD1. What was sequenced was peripheral blood. This receptor was obtained from an older woman with acute or convalescent COVID-19. CDR3 amino acids: CASRPGQGPGELFF. Written as DNA, the CDR3 is TGCGCCAGCAGACCGGGACAGGGTCCCGGGGAGCTGTTTTTT.